This passage covers 27 T cell receptor beta chains from one sample sequenced in a study of control samples from healthy donors and cancer patients. Assay: immunoSEQ multiplex PCR; the TCRdb copy retains only in-frame clones and omits some. The data contain about 230,000 clones, almost 85% of them seen just once; the ten biggest clones take up about an eighth. Sequenced input: PBMCs. These receptors all come from a woman aged 55 to 70 with lung cancer.

This chain links TRBV7-3 with TRBJ2-1; D not certain. V lost 5 bases and J 0 bases, leaving 11 bases between the germline ends. This CDR3 is 15 amino acids long. CDR1 and CDR2 (germline): SGHTA, FQGTGA. The CDR3 coding sequence is TGTGCCAGCAGCCGCGACTCGAGCTCCTACAATGAGCAGTTCTTC. This codes for CASSRDSSSYNEQFF. The entire variable domain, with the rest obtained from reference TRBV7-3 and TRBJ2-1, is as follows: GAGVSQTPSNKVTEKGKYVELRCDPISGHTALYWYRQSLGQGPEFLIYFQGTGAADDSGLPNDRFFAVRPEGSVSTLKIQRTERGDSAVYLCASSRDSSSYNEQFFGPGTRLTVL.

The chain combines TRBV5-1 with TRBJ1-2; TRBD1 might be the D (5 bases). Trimming pared 4 bases from V and 6 bases from J, leaving 10 bases between. From germline, CDR1 is SGHRS and CDR2 YFSETQ. CDR3 length: 12 amino acids. CDR3 protein: CASSPGQDGYTF. CDR3 bases: TGCGCCAGCAGCCCGGGGCAGGATGGCTACACCTTC.

The V gene is TRBV2, the J gene TRBJ2-1; D is perhaps TRBD2 (6 bases). The V gene lost 7 bases and the J gene lost 4 bases, with 17 bases spanning the gap. This CDR3 contains 15 residues. Germline CDR1 reads SNHLY; CDR2 reads FYNNEI. CDR3 DNA sequence: TGTGCCAGCACCGTGGGCGGGATCGATTACAATGAGCAGTTCTTC. It codes for CASTVGGIDYNEQFF.

The chain has TRBV6-4 and TRBJ1-5, with D perhaps matching TRBD1 (5 bases). Germline-derived CDR1 and CDR2 are MRHNA and SNTAGT. The CDR3 runs to 17 residues. With 6 bases removed from V and 2 bases from J, the gap between germline ends came to 20 bases. The CDR3 region has the DNA TGTGCCAGCAGGCCCTGGGACGGACTCTATGGCAATCAGCCCCAGCATTTT. It translates to CASRPWDGLYGNQPQHF.

V is TRBV3-1 (or the pseudogene TRBV3-2) and J is TRBJ1-1, with a tentative D call TRBD1 (6 bases). The V end was cut by 5 bases, the J end by 2 bases, with 12 bases between. Germline V gene lookup returns CDR1 LGHDT and CDR2 YNNKEL (reference sequence). The CDR3 sequence is 14 residues long. CDR3 sequence (DNA): TGTGCCAGCAGCAGGATACAGGGCAACACTGAAGCTTTCTTT. It encodes CASSRIQGNTEAFF.

V and J are TRBV19 and TRBJ2-7, with D possibly matching TRBD1 (5 bases). V was clipped by 8 bases and J by 2 bases, with 13 bases between them. CDR3 size: 13 residues. From germline, CDR1 is LNHDA and CDR2 SQIVND (reference sequence). The CDR3: CASALGPPYEQYF. CDR3 DNA: TGTGCCAGTGCTTTGGGGCCCCCCTACGAGCAGTACTTC.

This clone was recorded only once. V usage is TRBV6-5 and J usage is TRBJ1-1; no clear D. Germline V lookup: CDR1 MNHEY, CDR2 SVGAGI. The CDR3 extends over 13 amino acids. V was trimmed by 6 bases and J by 4 bases, leaving 12 bases between them. This CDR3 is CASRQRTFTEAFF. The DNA of the CDR3 is TGTGCCAGCAGACAACGGACGTTCACTGAAGCTTTCTTT.

This chain connects TRBV3-1 (or the pseudogene TRBV3-2) to TRBJ1-4; the match to TRBD1 covers 8 bases. Trimming removed 5 bases from V and 8 bases from J; junction bases left unmatched: 10. CDR3 length: 15 amino acids. Germline CDR1 is LGHDT and CDR2 is YNNKEL (reference sequence). The CDR3 bases are TGTGCCAGCAGCGGTGGACAGGGCGGCTTCGAAAAACTGTTTTTT. Residues: CASSGGQGGFEKLFF.

This clone was observed a few times. This chain connects TRBV5-1 to TRBJ1-1; 8 nucleotides match TRBD1. The ends lost 4 bases at V and 1 base at J; junction bases unmatched: 9. Germline CDR1 and CDR2: SGHRS and YFSETQ. This CDR3 spans 16 amino acids. CDR3 region: CASSVDPGTGNTEAFF. The CDR3 nucleotides read TGCGCCAGCAGCGTAGACCCCGGGACAGGGAACACTGAAGCTTTCTTT.

The chain joins TRBV2 to TRBJ1-2; tentative D call: TRBD1 (5 bases). The CDR3 spans 18 residues. The germline V gene encodes CDR1 SNHLY and CDR2 FYNNEI. V was clipped by 7 bases and J by 2 bases, with 26 bases between them. CDR3 amino acids: CASNRGRRAASWNYGYTF. CDR3 coding DNA: TGTGCCAGCAATCGGGGCAGGCGGGCGGCGTCCTGGAACTATGGCTACACCTTC.

Comment on this clone: Within the sample, other DNA sequences also encode this same CDR3. The gene calls are TRBV5-1 and TRBJ2-7; no clear D gene. From germline, CDR1 is SGHRS and CDR2 YFSETQ. V was trimmed by 0 bases and J by 0 bases, leaving 4 bases between them. The CDR3 covers 13 residues. CDR3 nucleotides: TGCGCCAGCAGCTTGGGCAGCTCCTACGAGCAGTACTTC. This encodes CASSLGSSYEQYF.

The V call is TRBV5-1, the J call TRBJ2-3; maybe TRBD2 (5 bases). The CDR3 is 15 residues long. Trimming stripped 0 bases from V and 0 bases from J, with 8 bases between. The germline V gene encodes CDR1 SGHRS and CDR2 YFSETQ. This CDR3 is CASSLGPGSTDTQYF. The CDR3 nucleotides read TGCGCCAGCAGCTTGGGGCCGGGAAGCACAGATACGCAGTATTTT.

The J gene is TRBJ1-1, the V gene TRBV27, with D uncertain. V was clipped by 0 bases and J by 5 bases, with 7 bases between them. The CDR3 runs to 13 residues. Per germline, CDR1 MNHEY and CDR2 SMNVEV (reference sequence). For the CDR3, the DNA is TGTGCCAGCAGTTTATCGGAGGGAACTGAAGCTTTCTTT. This codes for CASSLSEGTEAFF.

The V gene is TRBV28, the J gene TRBJ2-7; D gene uncertain. This CDR3 is built from 14 residues. The V end lost 1 base, the J end lost 2 bases, and 9 bases lay between the germline ends. Germline CDR1 MDHEN, CDR2 SYDVKM. DNA for the CDR3: TGTGCCAGCAGTTTATCCGCTCCACCCTACGAGCAGTACTTC. Amino acid sequence: CASSLSAPPYEQYF.

J is TRBJ2-1 and V is TRBV11-1; a possible D gene is TRBD1 (5 bases). Looked up from germline, CDR1 is SGHAT and CDR2 is FQDESV (reference sequence). The CDR3 is 14 residues long. Trimming pared 6 bases from V and 8 bases from J, leaving 17 bases between. CDR3 nucleotides: TGTGCCAGCAGTTCTCGGACAACCGTGGATGAGCAGTTCTTC. Protein: CASSSRTTVDEQFF.

The chain recombines TRBV9 with TRBJ1-1; possible D gene TRBD1, 6 bases. V lost 3 bases, J lost 6 bases, and 12 bases lay in between. CDR3 length: 13 amino acids. Germline V gives CDR1 SGDLS, CDR2 YYNGEE. This CDR3 reads CASSGPQGPEAFF. Here the CDR3 DNA reads TGTGCCAGCAGCGGCCCCCAGGGGCCTGAAGCTTTCTTT.

J is TRBJ2-5 and V is TRBV5-4; D unresolved. This CDR3 region has 15 residues. CDR1 SGHNT and CDR2 YYREEE come from the germline V gene (reference sequence). The germline V and J ends were trimmed by 0 bases and 5 bases, with 14 bases remaining between them. CDR3 protein: CASSLAENGRETQYF. CDR3 DNA sequence: TGTGCCAGCAGCTTGGCAGAGAACGGTCGGGAGACCCAGTACTTC. Looking up the rest from reference TRBV5-4 and TRBJ2-5 gives the full variable domain: ETGVTQSPTHLIKTRGQQVTLRCSSQSGHNTVSWYQQALGQGPQFIFQYYREEENGRGNFPPRFSGLQFPNYSSELNVNALELDDSALYLCASSLAENGRETQYFGPGTRLLVL.

The chain uses TRBV6-1 and TRBJ1-1, with D maybe TRBD1 (6 bases). The CDR3 runs 15 residues. Germline lookup yields CDR1 MNHNS and CDR2 SASEGT. V was clipped by 2 bases and J by 5 bases, with 15 bases between them. CDR3 in DNA: TGTGCCAGCAGTGAATTACAGGGAGGGTGGACTGAAGCTTTCTTT. Translating it yields CASSELQGGWTEAFF.

The genes are TRBV11-3 and TRBJ2-1, with D possibly matching TRBD2 (6 bases). Germline-derived CDR1 and CDR2 are SGHNT and YENEEA. With 1 base removed from V and 9 bases from J, the gap between germline ends came to 13 bases. The CDR3 is 14 residues long. CDR3: CASSLAHQTSEQFF. CDR3 nucleotide sequence: TGTGCCAGCAGCTTAGCACATCAGACTAGTGAGCAGTTCTTC.

This clone was counted many times. V usage is TRBV6-5 and J usage is TRBJ2-5; D unclear. Trimming left V 6 bases short and J 5 bases short, with 16 bases between. The CDR3 is made up of 14 amino acids. Looked up from germline, CDR1 is MNHEY and CDR2 is SVGAGI. CDR3 DNA sequence: TGTGCCAGCAGCCCATCGCAGGATAGGGAGACCCAGTACTTC. This gives the protein CASSPSQDRETQYF.

The chain combines TRBV7-8 with TRBJ1-4; D gene uncertain. This CDR3 has 15 residues. Trimming took 5 bases from V and 7 from J, leaving 17 bases between them. The germline gives CDR1 SGHVS, CDR2 FQNEAQ. CDR3 sequence reads: CASSPRRGYVEKLFF. The CDR3 DNA reads TGTGCCAGCAGCCCCCGACGGGGTTACGTTGAAAAACTGTTTTTT.

The V gene is TRBV5-6, the J gene TRBJ2-5, with 7 bases matching TRBD2. The CDR3 loop spans 15 amino acids. CDR1 is SGHDT, CDR2 YYEEEE, per germline. V lost 0 bases, J lost 5 bases, and 7 bases stayed unmatched. The CDR3 DNA sequence: TGTGCCAGCAGCTTGGTTGGGCAGGGAGGGGAGACCCAGTACTTC. Its protein product is CASSLVGQGGETQYF.

The chain joins TRBV6-6 to TRBJ1-6, with a possible D match to TRBD1 (5 bases). V lost 6 bases and J lost 10, with 13 bases in between. Germline V gives CDR1 MNHNY, CDR2 SVGAGI (reference sequence). The CDR3 length is 13 residues. The CDR3 loop reads CASSSRVESPLHF. The DNA for the CDR3 is TGTGCCAGCAGCTCCAGGGTAGAGTCACCCCTCCACTTT.

The rearrangement links TRBV5-1 to TRBJ2-3; D not certain. CDR1 is SGHRS, CDR2 YFSETQ, per germline. Trimming cost V 3 bases and J 2 bases, with 7 bases left between them. This CDR3 contains 13 residues. CDR3 amino acids: CASSSSNTDTQYF. CDR3 DNA: TGCGCCAGCAGCTCAAGCAACACAGATACGCAGTATTTT.

The V gene is TRBV6-5, the J gene TRBJ2-6, with unresolved D. CDR3 length: 14 residues. Trimming shortened V by 6 bases and J by 0 bases, and 6 bases separated the two germline ends. Germline V CDR1 and CDR2: MNHEY, SVGAGI. The CDR3 DNA reads as TGTGCCAGCAGCTATTACTCTGGGGCCAACGTCCTGACTTTC. Protein product: CASSYYSGANVLTF.

This clone was observed a few times. CDR3 amino acids: CASRPPGQPNSPLHF. The DNA of the CDR3 is TGTGCCAGCAGGCCCCCCGGGCAGCCGAATTCACCCCTCCACTTT. J is TRBJ1-6 and V is TRBV6-5; no clear D gene. Germline CDR1 is MNHEY and CDR2 is SVGAGI. CDR3 size: 15 residues. V was cut by 6 bases and J by 7 bases, with 16 bases left in between.

The chain combines TRBV19 with TRBJ2-3, with D tentatively TRBD1 (6 bases). The V and J ends lost 6 bases and 0 bases respectively, with 10 bases between them. CDR1 LNHDA and CDR2 SQIVND come from the germline V gene (reference sequence). This CDR3 spans 14 amino acids. CDR3 coding DNA: TGTGCCAGTAGCGACAGGTTTAGCACAGATACGCAGTATTTT. Protein: CASSDRFSTDTQYF.